One sample yielded the 28 T cell receptor beta chains listed below, sequenced in a study of blood T cell repertoires in COVID-19 (TCRdb year 2020). Library method: the immunoSEQ multiplex PCR assay. The clones in this table, taken by TCRdb from immuneACCESS, are in-frame only. Not every clone is retained; where verified, under half of the shortfall comes from an unresolved V gene, and the cause of the rest is unknown. The sample contains 200,000 to 250,000 clones, approximately 80% of them found a single time. Clones ranked in the top ten supply approximately 1.3% of the sample. Sequencing input: peripheral blood. The receptors originated from a woman in her thirties or forties who had recovered from COVID-19.

The chain is built from TRBV20-1 and TRBJ2-3; tentative D call: TRBD2 (6 bases). Germline loops: CDR1 DFQATT, CDR2 SNEGSKA (reference sequence). The CDR3 is 14 amino acids. V lost 3 bases and J 1 base, leaving 11 bases between the germline ends. For the CDR3, the DNA is TGCAGTGCTAGTTTCGGGGGAGGCACAGATACGCAGTATTTT. It is translated as CSASFGGGTDTQYF.

This sequence joins TRBV2 and TRBJ2-1; 7 bases map to TRBD1. This CDR3 contains 15 residues. Trimming removed 6 bases from V and 8 bases from J; junction bases left unmatched: 13. Germline CDR1 reads SNHLY; CDR2 reads FYNNEI. The CDR3 reads CASSALQGFGDEQFF. CDR3 nucleotide sequence: TGTGCCAGCAGCGCCTTACAGGGGTTTGGAGATGAGCAGTTCTTC.

The chain joins TRBV7-8 to TRBJ1-1; 8 positions match TRBD1. J lost 0 bases, V lost 4 bases, and 7 bases had no gene match. CDR1 is SGHVS and CDR2 is FQNEAQ in the germline V gene. The CDR3 is made up of 16 amino acids. Written as DNA, the CDR3 is TGTGCCAGCAGCTCCAGGACAGGGCAACTGAACACTGAAGCTTTCTTT. Translation: CASSSRTGQLNTEAFF.

V is TRBV5-1 and J is TRBJ1-1; D uncertain. The V gene's germline CDR1 is SGHRS and CDR2 YFSETQ. There are 20 residues in the CDR3. Between the trimmed V and J ends, which lost 0 bases and 5 bases, there was a span of 29 bases. CDR3 amino acids: CASSLAKVDPLTWRGTEAFF. The CDR3 nucleotides are TGCGCCAGCAGCTTGGCCAAAGTCGACCCTCTAACATGGAGAGGGACTGAAGCTTTCTTT.

The chain carries TRBV19 and TRBJ1-1, with 8 bases lining up with TRBD1. The CDR3 contains 14 residues. J gave up 5 bases and V 5 bases, and 7 bases lay outside the gene matches. Germline CDR1 reads LNHDA; CDR2 reads SQIVND (reference sequence). Here the CDR3 reads CASSVHRGGTEAFF. The CDR3 DNA reads as TGTGCCAGTAGTGTCCACAGGGGGGGTACTGAAGCTTTCTTT.

Note on this clone: The junction shows a germline mismatch at one end, possibly a read error. J is TRBJ1-2 and V is TRBV11-2, with D maybe TRBD1 (6 bases). Per the germline V gene, CDR1 is SGHAT and CDR2 is FQNNGV. The CDR3 contains 13 residues. CDR3 bases: TGTGCCAGCAGCTTAGACCAGGGGACACCCTCTCCCTTC. This sequence encodes CASSLDQGTPSPF.

The genes are TRBV3-1 (or the pseudogene TRBV3-2) and TRBJ2-7; D call uncertain. V lost 2 bases and J 2 bases, leaving 10 bases between the germline ends. The CDR3 sequence is 14 residues long. Germline values: CDR1 LGHDT, CDR2 YNNKEL (reference sequence). CDR3 bases: TGTGCCAGCAGCCAACCCGTTGTTCCCTACGAGCAGTACTTC. It encodes CASSQPVVPYEQYF.

The rearrangement links TRBV10-3 to TRBJ1-6; D is uncertain. This CDR3 region has 13 residues. In germline, CDR1 is ENHRY, CDR2 SYGVKD. V lost 4 bases and J 7 bases, leaving 8 bases between the germline ends. CDR3 DNA sequence: TGTGCCATCAGTGTAGAGCCCAATTCACCCCTCCACTTT. Its translation: CAISVEPNSPLHF.

V usage is TRBV10-3 and J usage is TRBJ1-3, with 8 positions matching TRBD1. V was clipped by 11 bases and J by 0 bases; unmatched bases: 6. The germline CDR1 and CDR2 sequences are ENHRY and SYGVKD. This CDR3 spans 14 amino acids. The CDR3 spells CAVQGANSGNTIYF. The CDR3 DNA reads as TGTGCCGTCCAGGGGGCGAACTCTGGAAACACCATATATTTT.

The chain employs TRBV19 and TRBJ2-1; TRBD2 agrees at 7 bases. After removal of 3 bases from V and 7 bases from J, the junction contained 6 bases not matched to a gene. The CDR3 is 14 amino acids. Looked up from germline, CDR1 is LNHDA and CDR2 is SQIVND (reference sequence). The CDR3 sequence is CASSILAGVNEQFF. In nucleotides, the CDR3 is TGTGCCAGTAGTATTCTGGCGGGGGTTAATGAGCAGTTCTTC.

The chain is built from TRBV7-2 and TRBJ2-5, with 7 bases fitting TRBD1. This CDR3 is built from 14 residues. CDR1 is SGHTA, CDR2 FQGNSA, per germline. After removal of 5 bases from V and 4 bases from J, the junction contained 7 bases not matched to a gene. In nucleotides, the CDR3 is TGTGCCAGCAGCCCGCAGGGGGTCCTAGAGACCCAGTACTTC. Amino acids: CASSPQGVLETQYF.

The V and J genes are TRBV10-3 and TRBJ1-5; D not resolved. Germline V gene sequence: CDR1 ENHRY, CDR2 SYGVKD. This CDR3 spans 13 amino acids. V was trimmed by 2 bases and J by 7 bases, leaving 9 bases between them. This CDR3 is CAISETERQPQHF. The CDR3 DNA reads TGTGCCATCAGTGAGACAGAACGACAGCCCCAGCATTTT.

This clone appeared a few times. The V call is TRBV11-3, the J call TRBJ1-1; TRBD1 is a possible D gene (5 bases). The germline V gene encodes CDR1 SGHNT and CDR2 YENEEA. Trimming took off 1 base at V and 4 bases at J, with 13 bases between the two ends. The CDR3 sequence is 15 residues long. The CDR3 loop is CASSLVAREGTEAFF. The DNA for the CDR3 is TGTGCCAGCAGCTTAGTGGCCAGGGAGGGCACTGAAGCTTTCTTT.

V usage is TRBV19 and J usage is TRBJ2-1; 7 positions agree with TRBD1. Trimming cost V 2 bases and J 4 bases; bases outside gene matches: 8. The CDR3 runs 16 residues. CDR1 is LNHDA and CDR2 is SQIVND in the germline V gene (reference sequence). CDR3 in DNA: TGTGCCAGTAGTATACTTTCAGGGGGATTTTACAATGAGCAGTTCTTC. Its protein is CASSILSGGFYNEQFF.

The chain joins TRBV5-1 to TRBJ2-2; tentative D call: TRBD2 (5 bases). CDR1 and CDR2 from the germline V gene are SGHRS and YFSETQ. This CDR3 has 15 amino acids. Trimming stripped 0 bases from V and 7 bases from J, with 13 bases between. CDR3 protein: CASSLGASTFGELFF. In DNA, the CDR3 is TGCGCCAGCAGCTTGGGGGCTAGCACCTTCGGGGAGCTGTTTTTT. The full variable domain, in which reference TRBV5-1 and TRBJ2-2 provide the parts outside the CDR3, is KAGVTQTPRYLIKTRGQQVTLSCSPISGHRSVSWYQQTPGQGLQFLFEYFSETQRNKGNFPGRFSGRQFSNSRSEMNVSTLELGDSALYLCASSLGASTFGELFFGEGSRLTVL.

The chain recombines TRBV5-1 with TRBJ2-5, with 9 bases lining up with TRBD1. V was pared by 0 bases and J by 2 bases, with 8 bases of the junction left unmatched. Germline V gene data show CDR1 as SGHRS and CDR2 as YFSETQ. This CDR3 is 17 amino acids long. CDR3 coding DNA: TGCGCCAGCAGCTTGGTCACCGGGACAGGGACTCAAGAGACCCAGTACTTC. Amino acids: CASSLVTGTGTQETQYF.

The chain couples TRBV5-4 to TRBJ2-3; TRBD2 matches 11 bases. The CDR3 is made up of 18 amino acids. V lost 4 bases and J lost 0; bases outside the gene matches: 10. CDR1 and CDR2 (germline): SGHNT, YYREEE (reference sequence). CDR3 amino acids: CASSRLAGGFTSTDTQYF. The DNA for the CDR3 is TGTGCCAGCAGCCGCCTAGCGGGGGGTTTCACTAGCACAGATACGCAGTATTTT.

The chain couples TRBV29-1 to TRBJ1-1; 8 bases line up with TRBD1. Germline loops: CDR1 SQVTM, CDR2 ANQGSEA. The length of the CDR3 is 13 residues. With V trimmed by 3 bases and J by 1 base, 1 base remained unmatched. The CDR3 region is CSVEDRANTEAFF. Written as DNA, the CDR3 is TGCAGCGTTGAGGACAGGGCGAACACTGAAGCTTTCTTT.

The chain joins TRBV10-1 to TRBJ2-2, with 8 bases fitting TRBD2. Trimming removed 10 bases from V and 5 bases from J; junction bases left unmatched: 12. The CDR3 runs 15 residues. The germline V gene encodes CDR1 WNHNN and CDR2 SYGVQD (reference sequence). CDR3 sequence reads: CATQKPGGETGELFF. The CDR3 DNA reads as TGCGCCACACAAAAACCGGGGGGGGAGACCGGGGAGCTGTTTTTT.

The chain joins TRBV18 to TRBJ1-5; a weak D match, TRBD1 (5 bases). The CDR3 length is 15 residues. The V gene lost 4 bases and the J gene lost 4 bases, with 14 bases spanning the gap. Germline loops: CDR1 KGHSH, CDR2 LQKENI. The DNA for the CDR3 is TGTGCCAGCTCACAAACAGGATTGGGAAATCAGCCCCAGCATTTT. Translating gives CASSQTGLGNQPQHF.

This sequence joins TRBV5-4 and TRBJ1-2; D ambiguous. V shed 0 bases and J shed 7 bases, with 16 bases lying between them. The CDR3 runs to 15 residues. CDR1 is SGHNT, CDR2 YYREEE, per germline (reference sequence). In DNA, the CDR3 is TGTGCCAGCAGCTTGGACCCTTCGAGGGTGGGTGGCTACACCTTC. It translates to CASSLDPSRVGGYTF.

This chain links TRBV7-2 with TRBJ2-5, with D unresolved. The CDR3 covers 14 residues. Germline V gene sequence: CDR1 SGHTA, CDR2 FQGNSA. V was cut by 1 base and J by 2 bases, with 8 bases left in between. The CDR3 here is CASSLDRTQETQYF. In nucleotides, the CDR3 is TGTGCCAGCAGCTTAGACAGAACACAAGAGACCCAGTACTTC.

The V call is TRBV6-6, the J call TRBJ1-4; 9 nucleotides align to TRBD1. The V and J ends lost 5 bases and 6 bases, in that order; junction bases with no gene match: 7. The germline V gene encodes CDR1 MNHNY and CDR2 SVGAGI (reference sequence). This CDR3 is 15 amino acids long. CDR3 bases: TGTGCCAGCAGTCCCCCGGGACAGGGACATGAAAAACTGTTTTTT. It translates to CASSPPGQGHEKLFF.

The V and J genes are TRBV18 and TRBJ2-7; no definite D call. The germline V and J ends were trimmed by 0 bases and 7 bases, with 10 bases remaining between them. CDR1 is KGHSH and CDR2 is LQKENI in the germline V gene. The CDR3 consists of 13 residues. As DNA, the CDR3 is TGTGCCAGCTCACCACCTGTCCTTGAGGAGCAGTACTTC. As protein: CASSPPVLEEQYF.

The chain carries TRBV3-1 (or the pseudogene TRBV3-2) and TRBJ2-1; 10 nucleotides line up with TRBD1. Germline-derived CDR1 and CDR2 are LGHDT and YNNKEL (reference sequence). With 6 bases clipped from V and 9 bases from J, the junction kept 8 bases outside the gene matches. The CDR3 contains 14 residues. The CDR3 DNA reads TGTGCCAGCAGTCAACGGGACAGGGGTGGTGAGCAGTTCTTC. It specifies CASSQRDRGGEQFF.

This chain links TRBV18 with TRBJ2-3, with 11 bases fitting TRBD2. Looked up from germline, CDR1 is KGHSH and CDR2 is LQKENI. This CDR3 spans 16 amino acids. The ends lost 2 bases at V and 1 base at J; junction bases unmatched: 2. This CDR3 reads CASSPKLAGGTDTQYF. CDR3 sequence (DNA): TGTGCCAGCTCACCAAAACTAGCGGGGGGCACAGATACGCAGTATTTT.

The chain couples TRBV6-5 to TRBJ1-2; D not certain. The CDR3 loop spans 12 amino acids. V lost 6 bases and J lost 8, with 13 bases in between. CDR1 is MNHEY and CDR2 is SVGAGI in the germline V gene. The CDR3 DNA sequence: TGTGCCAGCAGCCCCCGGGGTAGCGGCTACACCTTC. This encodes CASSPRGSGYTF.

V and J are TRBV11-2 and TRBJ2-7, with no clear D. Germline V lookup: CDR1 SGHAT, CDR2 FQNNGV. This CDR3 region has 16 residues. V was clipped by 0 bases and J by 2 bases, with 14 bases between them. CDR3 protein: CASSLDLILRTYEQYF. The CDR3 nucleotides are TGTGCCAGCAGCTTAGACCTAATACTTAGAACCTACGAGCAGTACTTC.